This TCR beta chain was captured by sequencing in a study of cytomegalovirus exposure and HLA in healthy donors (TCRdb year 2017). With respect to the entire study: In an earlier analysis of 550 to 750 of the donors, 276 Gb of sequence data and just under 120 million unique TCR beta sequences from approximately 180 million T cells were reported. Typing coverage varied by locus: about 629-630 donors for A, B, C, DRB1 and DQB1; approximately 500 for DQA1; 600 to 610 for DPA1; around 490 for DPB1. Rather than using new phenotypic data, the later analysis identified candidate immune exposures from TCR beta sequences and from how often those sequences occurred across donors. Using immunosequencing, the study profiled T cell repertoires from 500 to 800 subjects and related those repertoires to cytomegalovirus serostatus. Because of strong linkage in the cohort, roughly 5 DR-DQ haplotypes were treated as single units for association and clustering. In addition to the first cohort of around 670 subjects, a separate validation cohort of approximately 120 different subjects was used. Approximately 330 gigabases of sequencing data and 75 million to 85 million unique TCR sequences made up an early release that covered about 640 HLA-typed donors. HLA typing covered class I and class II loci at four-digit resolution. High-throughput TCR immunosequencing, statistical association of individual TCRs with disease status, and machine learning were combined to predict cytomegalovirus infection status. To study patterns of TCR occurrence, a later analysis re-analyzed previously published TCR beta repertoires from 666 donors and added high-resolution HLA genotyping. The study aimed to test whether cataloging public T cell receptors could reveal signatures of past pathogen exposure. Donor age, sex, ethnicity and CMV serostatus were compiled alongside the repertoire data. A later genetic analysis took genome-wide SNP genotypes for about 55% of the 666 donors and used that subset as a discovery cohort. An earlier analysis of 500 to 650 of the donors applied high-throughput TCR beta sequencing to assess whether each TCR beta V gene segment acted as functional or pseudogenic. Every repertoire in the discovery cohort had been generated on one and the same sequencing platform. Among the roughly 430 genotyped donors, approximately 82% belonged to the genetic ancestry cluster associated with self-reported Caucasian donors. Across around 400 genotyped donors of the cohort, an average of about 240,000 unique TCR beta nucleotide sequences per donor were sequenced, and roughly a sixth of those sequences were non-productive.

The CDR3 holds 14 amino acids from the cysteine to the phenylalanine. Of the read, only the CDR3 DNA is kept; its 42 bases are in frame from base 1. CDR1 and CDR2 were assigned from the germline V gene (reference sequence) as LNHDA and SQIVND. The junction shows trimming of 4 bases on V and 0 bases on J, plus 9 bases between the germline ends. The cohort consisted of 650 to 850 healthy bone marrow donors. At the time of sampling, all cohort members were nominally healthy, though unrecorded immune exposures were likely present. The donor was CMV seronegative and belonged to the group of several hundred seronegative cohort members. Each donor provided a peripheral blood sample, and peripheral blood mononuclear cells were used for TCR beta sequencing. The Qiagen DNeasy Blood Extraction Kit was used to extract genomic DNA from the blood cell samples. Points the paper makes about the study in general: CMV serostatus was the only immune exposure information available for the cohort. In a later analysis, HLA-associated TCR beta chains were found to be more clonally expanded and to have lower generation probabilities than equally common non-associated chains. In vitro tests confirmed that a few of the cytomegalovirus-associated TCR beta chains recognize cytomegalovirus antigens. Because HLA typing was unavailable for some donors at each locus, only the typed subset was used in association tests. According to a later genetic analysis, donors in an Asian-associated ancestry cluster had fewer N-insertions in productive TCRs than the approximately 690-donor mean. Correlated functional status among segregating V segments might be attributable to linkage disequilibrium, but an unknown experimental factor could not be ruled out. When HLA alleles, especially DR and DQ, strongly co-occurred, attributing TCR associations to individual alleles was difficult. Because the 87-base-pair reads could not distinguish some IMGT-functional V segments, including TRBV6-2 and TRBV6-3, those segments were excluded. The authors suggested that the approach could potentially be generalized to other disease states and immunological phenotypes. Roughly uniform sequencing depth across donors was assumed in presence/absence analyses, although this assumption may not hold. Most TCR sequences were observed very rarely across donors, whereas some public TCRs were present in many individuals. Approximately 18 rarely observed V segments, including chromosome 9 orphons, were excluded from the earlier analysis of some 590 of the donors because counts were too low. At a false discovery rate of 0.05, a later analysis linked around 17,000 TCR beta sequences to specific HLA alleles. The sequencing pipeline was judged likely to have produced a cluster of highly shared sequence variants as a technical artifact. A later analysis found that most CMV-associated TCR beta chains appeared HLA-restricted, with HLA associations seemingly driven largely by CMV exposure. A total of roughly 160 TCR beta chains were listed by the study as associated with cytomegalovirus. Several of the top co-occurrence clusters appeared to be linked to parvovirus B19, influenza, CMV and Epstein-Barr virus, according to a later analysis. In this cohort, only TCR beta chains were sequenced, and detectable features were limited by the absence of alpha or paired-chain data. A further reported finding was that TCR beta sequences accurately predicted the HLA-A and HLA-B alleles for most subjects in the first cohort. The classifier was reported to diagnose cytomegalovirus status with high specificity and sensitivity in both the original cohort and the validation cohort. An association between a missense DCLRE1C variant and V-gene and J-gene trimming of TCR beta chains was found in a later genetic analysis and replicated in an independent cohort. An earlier analysis of approximately 600 of the donors showed that most TCR beta V segments appeared in productive rearrangements either about 87% or about 30% of the time, which broadly matched IMGT annotations. A later analysis found that TCR association rates varied across HLA loci, with DRB1 alleles showing the most associated TCRs and HLA-C alleles the fewest.

Receptor libraries were prepared by the immunoSEQ multiplex PCR assay. A mixture of 60 forward primers for TCR Vbeta segments and 13 reverse primers for TCR Jbeta segments was used in the multiplex PCR. Amplification of the CDR3 region of rearranged TCR beta genes was performed with a multiplex PCR assay on genomic DNA. On the Illumina HiSeq System, the amplified TCR beta libraries were sequenced as 87-base-pair reads. Turning to the authors' computational methods: A later analysis tallied around 80 million unique TCR beta chains across the approximately 670 repertoires, and approximately 12 million of those chains were shared by two or more donors. A nearest-neighbor algorithm error-corrected the raw reads and collapsed the reads into unique sequences, merging closely related sequences to remove PCR and sequencing errors. V, D and J gene segments were assigned by aligning CDR3 sequences to IMGT reference sequences. For a sequence to be retained, a match of at least six nucleotides was required to both a V gene segment and a J gene segment. Rearrangements were called productive when the CDR3 lacked stop codons and stayed in frame with V and J; all others were non-productive. CDR3 was defined according to IMGT convention as the region running from the second conserved V-encoded cysteine to the conserved J-encoded phenylalanine. In an earlier analysis of 587 of the donors, sequences lacking an unambiguous match to a single V gene segment were excluded. In an earlier analysis of several hundred of the donors, V segments were called functional above 56.7% productive rearrangements and were called segregating when the between-donor standard deviation exceeded 5%. A statistical classification framework was built for diagnosing cytomegalovirus status from the catalog of TCR beta chain sequences. A later analysis assigned V and J genes by comparing TCR nucleotide sequences with IMGT/GENE-DB human TR gene sequences. In a later analysis, CDR3 sequences and most-parsimonious VDJ recombination scenarios were assigned using the TCRdist pipeline. In a later analysis, each TCR beta chain was defined by its CDR3 amino acid sequence together with its V-gene family, and reads lacking a unique V-gene family were excluded. To address suspected cross-contamination and a sequencing artifact, a later analysis removed approximately 600 highly shared, low-generation-probability nucleotide sequences. For each public chain, a later analysis derived a clonal expansion index from normalized ranks of inferred template counts within each repertoire. A later analysis computed generation probabilities with a VDJ recombination model fitted to out-of-frame rearrangements, and checked the results against IGoR. A later analysis scored TCR-TCR, TCR-HLA and TCR-CMV co-occurrence with hypergeometric tests, applying a repertoire-size bias correction to TCR pairs. A later analysis estimated false discovery rates by permuting HLA or CMV assignments 20 times. A later analysis grouped co-occurring TCRs with DBSCAN, adding TCRdist sequence similarity when clustering within HLA-allele-positive subsets. Repertoires with fewer than 30,000 or more than 120,000 public chains, plus five repertoires with anomalous nucleotide sharing, were excluded from co-occurrence clustering. TCRdb obtained this table from immuneACCESS and retained in-frame rearrangements with V and J assigned. These tables miss some clones; where compared with another copy, unresolved V genes account for less than half of the shortfall, and the remainder is unexplained. The D gene and trimming were derived from the DNA, and the V and J assignments and clone size from that table. The sample table records around 130,000 clones; roughly 87% of these occur just once. Around 1.4% of the sample rests with the top ten.

Note on this clone: No antigen is known for it. Qualities for individual bases were not recorded, and no much larger clone is one base off. Other nucleotide sequences from this sample produce the same CDR3.

This clonotype originated in a woman in her late teens or twenties in good health and CMV-seronegative. What was sequenced was PBMCs. Here the chain combines TRBV19 and TRBJ1-1; matching of 6 bases hints at TRBD1 as the D gene. CDR3 region: CASSTGQLNTEAFF. The DNA sequence is given as TGTGCCAGTAGTACCGGACAGTTGAACACTGAAGCTTTCTTT.